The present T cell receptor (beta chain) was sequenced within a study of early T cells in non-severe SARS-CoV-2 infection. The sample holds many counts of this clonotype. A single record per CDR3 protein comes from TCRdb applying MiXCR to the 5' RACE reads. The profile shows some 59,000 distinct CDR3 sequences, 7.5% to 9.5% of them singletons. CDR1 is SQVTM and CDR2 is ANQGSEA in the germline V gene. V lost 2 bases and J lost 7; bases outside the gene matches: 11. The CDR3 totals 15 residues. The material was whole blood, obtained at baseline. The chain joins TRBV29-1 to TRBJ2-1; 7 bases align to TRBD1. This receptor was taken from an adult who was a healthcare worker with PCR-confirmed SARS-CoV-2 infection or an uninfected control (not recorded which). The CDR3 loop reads CSVELGRGSVNEQFF. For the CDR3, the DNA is TGCAGCGTTGAATTGGGCAGGGGGTCTGTGAATGAGCAGTTCTTC.